This paragraph covers one T cell receptor (beta chain) sequence. The identical CDR3 is also encoded by other nucleotide sequences in the sample. This sample was included in a study of cytomegalovirus exposure and HLA in healthy donors. Overall study: A data release that came early held approximately 85 million unique TCRs from HLA-typed donors.

The study sampled nominally healthy donors, though unrecorded immune exposures were likely. This CDR3 contains 17 residues. Per germline, CDR1 SGHTA and CDR2 FQGNSA. V shed 4 bases, J shed 1 base, and the junction held 12 bases outside the gene matches. Vbeta (60) and Jbeta (13) primers were used in the PCR. The protocol was immunoSEQ multiplex PCR, while the TCRdb copy is restricted to in-frame clones and leaves out a portion. The data contain about 140,000 clones, approximately 80% of them singletons. The rearrangement joins TRBV7-2 to TRBJ1-1; 7 positions agree with TRBD1. The sample consisted of PBMCs. This clonotype was obtained from a male donor in good health and CMV-seronegative. The CDR3 reads CASSSSETGWGNTEAFF. The CDR3 nucleotides read TGTGCCAGCAGCTCCAGCGAGACAGGGTGGGGGAACACTGAAGCTTTCTTT. Complete variable domain (other parts from reference TRBV7-2 and TRBJ1-1): GAGVSQSPSNKVTEKGKDVELRCDPISGHTALYWYRQSLGQGLEFLIYFQGNSAPDKSGLPSDRFSAERTGGSVSTLTIQRTQQEDSAVYLCASSSSETGWGNTEAFFGQGTRLTVV.